This T cell receptor beta chain was sequenced in a study of shared clonotypes between healthy human individuals (TCRdb year 2020). A note on the overall study: Two women and a few men aged 18 to 49 years were included in the cohort. For each donor, CD4 naive and CD4 memory were each run on three plates, CD8 naive on two plates, and CD8 memory on one plate. Blood TCR repertoires of roughly five healthy adults were deeply sequenced to estimate repertoire size and the extent of clonotype sharing between individuals. To increase sequencing depth and limit assay-specific biases, TCR repertoire library preparation and sequencing were carried out by different laboratories using diverse techniques. Leukapheresis yielded between about 0.85 and 10 billion PBMCs per donor.

Using the deep immunoSEQ assay, TCR CDR3 regions were amplified from genomic DNA by multiplex PCR. Extracted genomic DNA from each cell subset was distributed evenly across all wells of several immunoSEQ 96-well plates, and each plate was treated as a replicate. Each replicate PCR for sorted subsets received about 0.2 ug genomic DNA, equal to tens of thousands of T cell genomes. The purified libraries were quantified using a Qubit 3.0 fluorometer, sized with a Bioanalyzer 2100, and then quantified again using the KAPA Library Quantification kit. Each immunoSEQ 96-well plate was sequenced on its own single-read 150-cycle Illumina NextSeq 550 flow cell. Regarding the original processing steps: The immunoSEQ output contained only junctional sequences without quality scores, so filtering could not match that applied to full-length reads. To assign V/J genes and CDR3, sequences were annotated against IMGT germline references using PyIR, a Python wrapper for IgBLAST v1.9. Reads with weak V/J assignments (E-value above 1e-6), missing CDR3, stop codons, out-of-frame junctions, or ambiguous translated residues were removed. A V3J clonotype was defined by an identical inferred V gene, J gene, and CDR3 amino acid sequence. To compute the percentage overlap between repertoires, the number of shared unique clonotypes was divided by the size of the smaller repertoire. RTK rarefaction, the Chao1 estimator, and Recon v2.1 estimates of unobserved clonotypes were used to assess repertoire richness. Generation probabilities for all TCRbeta clonotypes obtained by the gDNA method from several donors were computed using OLGA. The table was pulled from immuneACCESS by TCRdb, which kept in-frame rearrangements only. Such tables lose some clones; where checked, under half of the loss comes from unresolved V genes, and the rest has no known cause. The V and J calls and clone size come from that table; D and trimming were worked out from the DNA. This sample is represented by some 700,000 clones; 90% of them were singletons. The ten biggest clones cover around a third of the sample.

Donors were healthy HIV-negative adults with no recently reported acute infections or vaccinations. Every donor was a Caucasian adult living in Nashville, Tennessee, USA. CD8 memory samples were composed of magnetically selected CD45RO+ cells combined with CCR7-negative CD45RA+ effector memory (TemRA) cells. Blood was collected by leukapheresis, and PBMCs were isolated by Ficoll-Histopaque density gradient centrifugation and then cryopreserved in liquid nitrogen vapor phase. Analytical flow cytometry was used to check the purity and quantity of every magnetically sorted T cell population. Genomic DNA was isolated from each sorted fraction and quantified by UV absorbance on a Nanodrop 2000c. CDR1 MDHEN and CDR2 SYDVKM were looked up in the germline V gene. The CDR3 covers 14 residues, taking in both the cysteine and the phenylalanine. Only CDR3 DNA remains: 42 bases, in frame from the first base. V is trimmed back by 2 bases and J by 6 bases, and the junction contains 3 bases that no gene match accounts for.

Remarks on this clone: What this receptor recognizes is not known. Nothing much larger sits one base from this clone, and base qualities are not available.

Study-wide findings and limitations: Based on pairwise subsampling, the degree of clonotype sharing among donors was expected to be affected by sequencing depth. Around 5.4% of naive CD4, roughly 3.5% of naive CD8, about 2.1% of memory CD4, and 0.35% to 0.5% of memory CD8 clonotypes were shared across several donors. Higher generation probabilities were observed for clonotypes shared by all four sorted-subset donors than for non-shared clonotypes. The genetic and exposure-history diversity represented was limited by the small number of donors. Larger estimated clonotype richness was generally found for naive subsets than for memory subsets. Sampling was limited to blood, and TCR repertoires in tissue likely differ from TCR repertoires in blood. Incomplete sequencing was indicated by rarefaction of sorted-subset datasets, despite the large sequencing depth.

Input material: memory CD8+ T cells from PBMCs. This specimen's cell subset or site label, interpreted: CD45RO+ cells pooled with CCR7-negative TemRA cells. The chain is made from TRBV28 and TRBJ1-1; 10 bases in the middle match TRBD1. This receptor was taken from a man aged 18 to 29 in good health. Some clones in this sample may be carry-over from other donors' samples. The sequenced DNA is TGTGCCAGCAGTTTAAAAGGACAGGGGGCTGAAGCTTTCTTT. Translation gives CASSLKGQGAEAFF. Beyond the CDR3, the reference TRBV28 and TRBJ1-1 genes provide the residues; the full variable domain reads: DVKVTQSSRYLVKRTGEKVFLECVQDMDHENMFWYRQDPGLGLRLIYFSYDVKMKEKGDIPEGYSVSREKKERFSLILESASTNQTSMYLCASSLKGQGAEAFFGQGTRLTVV.